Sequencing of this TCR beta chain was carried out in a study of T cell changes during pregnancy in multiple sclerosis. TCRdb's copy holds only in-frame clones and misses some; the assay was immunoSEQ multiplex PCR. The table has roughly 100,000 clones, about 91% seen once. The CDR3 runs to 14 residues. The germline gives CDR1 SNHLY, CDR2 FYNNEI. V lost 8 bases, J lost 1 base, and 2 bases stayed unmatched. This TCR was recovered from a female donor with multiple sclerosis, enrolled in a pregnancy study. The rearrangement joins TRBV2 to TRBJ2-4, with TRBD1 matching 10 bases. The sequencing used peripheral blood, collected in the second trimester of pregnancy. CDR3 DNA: TGTGCCAGCGGGACAGGGGCGGCCAAAAACATTCAGTACTTC. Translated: CASGTGAAKNIQYF.